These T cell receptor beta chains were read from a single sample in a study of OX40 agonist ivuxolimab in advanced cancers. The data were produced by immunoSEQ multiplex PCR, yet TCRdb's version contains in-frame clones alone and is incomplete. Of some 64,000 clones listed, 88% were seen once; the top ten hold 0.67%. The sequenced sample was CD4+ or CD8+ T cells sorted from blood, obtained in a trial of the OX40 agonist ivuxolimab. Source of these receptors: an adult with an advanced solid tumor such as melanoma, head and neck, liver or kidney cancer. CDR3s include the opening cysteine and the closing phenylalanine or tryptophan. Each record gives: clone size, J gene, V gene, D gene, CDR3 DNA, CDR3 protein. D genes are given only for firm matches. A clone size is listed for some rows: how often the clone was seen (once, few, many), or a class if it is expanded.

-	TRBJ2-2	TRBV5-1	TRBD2	TGCGCCAGCAGCAACGGGACTATTAACACCGGGGAGCTGTTTTTT	CASSNGTINTGELFF
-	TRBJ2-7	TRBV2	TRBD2	TGTGCCAGCAGGGCCACCCAGCGGGAGTATCTATACGAGCAGTACTTC	CASRATQREYLYEQYF
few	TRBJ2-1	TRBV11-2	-	TGTGCCAGCAGCCCTAGCATGAATGAGCAGTTCTTC	CASSPSMNEQFF
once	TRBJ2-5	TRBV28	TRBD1	TGTGCCAGCACTCGGGACAGGGGAGAGACCCAGTACTTC	CASTRDRGETQYF
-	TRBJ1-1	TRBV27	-	TGTGCCAGCAGTGTTAGGTGGGGGACGACTGAAGCTTTCTTT	CASSVRWGTTEAFF
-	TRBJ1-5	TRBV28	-	TGTGCCAGCATTCGGGCAGGCAATCAGCCCCAGCATTTT	CASIRAGNQPQHF
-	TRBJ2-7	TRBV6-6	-	TGTGCCAGCAGTTACGGGACTCTTTCTTACGAGCAGTACTTC	CASSYGTLSYEQYF
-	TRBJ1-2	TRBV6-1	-	TGTGCCAGCAGTTATGGGGTTGGCTACACCTTC	CASSYGVGYTF
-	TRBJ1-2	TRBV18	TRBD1	TGTGCCAGCTCATCTACCACAGGGGGCGCAGAGGGCTACACCTTC	CASSSTTGGAEGYTF
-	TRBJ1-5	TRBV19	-	TGTGCCAGTAGAGGAAGCCTTGGGGGCAATCAGCCCCAGCATTTT	CASRGSLGGNQPQHF
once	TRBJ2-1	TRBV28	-	TGTGCCAGCAGGCTAGCGCAATACAATGAGCAGTTCTTC	CASRLAQYNEQFF
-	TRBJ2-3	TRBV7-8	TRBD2	TGTGCCAGCAGCTCCAGACTAGCGGGTGCTGAAGATACGCAGTATTTT	CASSSRLAGAEDTQYF
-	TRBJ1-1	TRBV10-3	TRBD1	TGTGCCATCAGTGAAGGGACAGGCACTGAAGCTTTCTTT	CAISEGTGTEAFF
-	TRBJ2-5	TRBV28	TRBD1	TGTGCCAGCAGTTTGGGGGACAGCCAAGAGACCCAGTACTTC	CASSLGDSQETQYF
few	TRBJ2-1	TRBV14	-	TGTGCCAGCAGCCAAATTCAGGACCGCTCCTACAATGAGCAGTTCTTC	CASSQIQDRSYNEQFF
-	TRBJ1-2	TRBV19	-	TGTGCCAGTAGGCACAGCTATGGCTACACCTTC	CASRHSYGYTF
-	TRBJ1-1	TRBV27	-	TGTGCCAGCAGTTTCCAGGGGAGCACTGAAGCTTTCTTT	CASSFQGSTEAFF
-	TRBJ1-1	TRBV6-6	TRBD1	TGTGCCAGCGCTTCCGGGACAGGGTTCCCGAACACTGAAGCTTTCTTT	CASASGTGFPNTEAFF
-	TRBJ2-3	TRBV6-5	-	TGTGCCAGCAGTTACCCGGGGTTGGATACGCAGTATTTT	CASSYPGLDTQYF
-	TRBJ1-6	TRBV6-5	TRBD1	TGTGCCAGCACCACGGACAGGGAAGGATCACCCCTCCACTTT	CASTTDREGSPLHF
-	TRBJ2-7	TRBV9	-	TGTGCCAGCAGTTCCGGGACAATGAGCTCCTACGAGCAGTACTTC	CASSSGTMSSYEQYF
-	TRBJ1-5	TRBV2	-	TGTGCCAGCAGTCCCACAGGGAACGGAAACAATCAGCCCCAGCATTTT	CASSPTGNGNNQPQHF
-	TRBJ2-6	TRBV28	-	TGTGCCAGCAGTCCCCCGGGGTCTGGGGCCAACGTCCTGACTTTC	CASSPPGSGANVLTF
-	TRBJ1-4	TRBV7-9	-	TGTGCCAGCAGCTGGATGGGGGGCGCGGGTGAGCAAGAACTGTTTTTT	CASSWMGGAGEQELFF
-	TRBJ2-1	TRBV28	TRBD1	TGTGCCAGCAGTTCCCCCGGGACAGCGAGCTCCTACAATGAGCAGTTCTTC	CASSSPGTASSYNEQFF
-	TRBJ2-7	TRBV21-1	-	TGTGCCAGCAGCACAAGCGGGAGGGCCTCCTACGAGCAGTACTTC	CASSTSGRASYEQYF
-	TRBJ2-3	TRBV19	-	TGTGCCAGTAGGCACCAGGGTACAGATACGCAGTATTTT	CASRHQGTDTQYF
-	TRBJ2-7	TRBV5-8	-	TGTGCCAGCAGCTCTCCTTGGGTGCAGCGGGCCTCGGACGAGCAGTACTTC	CASSSPWVQRASDEQYF
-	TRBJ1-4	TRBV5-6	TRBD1	TGTGCCAGCAGCCGAAGACCCGGGACAGGGTGGCAAACTAATGAAAAACTGTTTTTT	CASSRRPGTGWQTNEKLFF
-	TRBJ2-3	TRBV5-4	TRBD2	TGTGCCAGCAGCTCCCCGGGACTAGCTACAGATACGCAGTATTTT	CASSSPGLATDTQYF
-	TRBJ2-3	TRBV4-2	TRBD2	TGTGCCAGCTCATCAGCGGGGGGCACAGATACGCAGTATTTT	CASSSAGGTDTQYF
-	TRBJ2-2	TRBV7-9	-	TGTGCCAGCAGCTCGATTCGGGGCTCCTTCACCGGGGAGCTGTTTTTT	CASSSIRGSFTGELFF
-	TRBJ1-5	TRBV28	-	TGTGCCAGCAGGCCGGCCTTTACCAGTGATCAGCCCCAGCATTTT	CASRPAFTSDQPQHF
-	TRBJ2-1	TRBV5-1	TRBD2	TGCGCCAGCTATGGACTAGCGGGAGCCTATGAGCAGTTCTTC	CASYGLAGAYEQFF
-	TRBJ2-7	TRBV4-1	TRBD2	TGCGCCAGCAGCCAAGGACTAGCGGGGGTTACCTACGAGCAGTACTTC	CASSQGLAGVTYEQYF
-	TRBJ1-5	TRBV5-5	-	TGTGCCAGCAGCTTCGGCGGTAGCAATCAGCCCCAGCATTTT	CASSFGGSNQPQHF
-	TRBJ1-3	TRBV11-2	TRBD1	TGTGCCAGCAGCCCCACCGGGACAGGGTCTGGAAACACCATATATTTT	CASSPTGTGSGNTIYF
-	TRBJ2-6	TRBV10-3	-	TGTGCCATCAGTGACCCACAGTACTCTGGGGCCAACGTCCTGACTTTC	CAISDPQYSGANVLTF
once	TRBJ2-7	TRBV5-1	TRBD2	TGCGCCAGCAGCTTGGGACTAGCGGGCTCCTACGAGCAGTACTTC	CASSLGLAGSYEQYF
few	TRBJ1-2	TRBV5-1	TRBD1	TGCGCCAGCAGCCTTAACTCCCTAGACAGGGGGCAGGGCTACACCTTC	CASSLNSLDRGQGYTF
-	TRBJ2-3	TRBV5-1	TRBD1	TGCGCCAGCAGCCCTTTAACAGGGGAGAATACGCAGTATTTT	CASSPLTGENTQYF
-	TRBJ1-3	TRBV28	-	TGTGCCAGCAGTTTAATTCCATCTGGGATGCGCGGAAACACCATATATTTT	CASSLIPSGMRGNTIYF
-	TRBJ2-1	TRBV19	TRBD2	TGTGCCAGTAGTATAAGCGGGACTAGCAATGAGCAGTTCTTC	CASSISGTSNEQFF
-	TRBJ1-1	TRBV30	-	TGTGCCTGGAGTACCCGGTCCGCGGGATTGGCTTTCTTT	CAWSTRSAGLAFF
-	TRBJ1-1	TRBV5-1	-	TGCGCCAGCAGCTTACTACAGGGGAACACTGAAGCTTTCTTT	CASSLLQGNTEAFF
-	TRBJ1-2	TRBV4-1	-	TGCGCCAGCAGCCAAGAAGGGGGAGGCATCGCTAACTATGGCTACACCTTC	CASSQEGGGIANYGYTF
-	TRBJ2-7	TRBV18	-	TGTGCCAGCTCACCTGCAGGAGGCTTAGGGGAGCAGTACTTC	CASSPAGGLGEQYF
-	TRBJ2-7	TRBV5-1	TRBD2	TGCGCCAGCAGCTTGGTCGCTAGCGGGAGTGACGAGCAGTACTTC	CASSLVASGSDEQYF
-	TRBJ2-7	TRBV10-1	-	TGCGCCAGCAGTCGGGGTAACGAGCAGTACTTC	CASSRGNEQYF
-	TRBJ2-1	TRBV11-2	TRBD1	TGTGCCAGCGGGACAGGGGGTTTTCGCAATGAGCAGTTCTTC	CASGTGGFRNEQFF
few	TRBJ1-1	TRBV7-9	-	TGTGCCAGCAGCCCCCAGGGGACACTCCTGAACACTGAAGCTTTCTTT	CASSPQGTLLNTEAFF
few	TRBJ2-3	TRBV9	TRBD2	TGTGCCAGCAGCGTGGGACTCCCGGGGGGGACAGATACGCAGTATTTT	CASSVGLPGGTDTQYF
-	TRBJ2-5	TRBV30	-	TGTGCCTGGAGTGTAAAGGGGACTGCTAGGGCCCAGTACTTC	CAWSVKGTARAQYF
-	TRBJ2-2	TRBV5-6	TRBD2	TGTGCCAGCAGCTATAGACTAGCGGGAGGGCCCGGGGAGCTGTTTTTT	CASSYRLAGGPGELFF
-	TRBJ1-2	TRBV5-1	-	TGCGCCAGCAGCTTGGCCAGCCTCTCGGGCTATGGCTACACCTTC	CASSLASLSGYGYTF
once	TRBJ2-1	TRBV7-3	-	TGTGCCAGCAGCATAACTAGGTACAATGAGCAGTTCTTC	CASSITRYNEQFF
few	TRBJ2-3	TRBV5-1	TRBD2	TGCGCCAGCAGCCCTGGACTAGCAGATGTAGATACGCAGTATTTT	CASSPGLADVDTQYF
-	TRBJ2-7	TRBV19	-	TGTGCCAGTAGTGAGATAGGGGCAGGGGTCCCCTACGAGCAGTACTTC	CASSEIGAGVPYEQYF
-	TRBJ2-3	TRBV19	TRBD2	TGTGCCAGTAGTATGTTACTAGCGGGAGGTGCAGATACGCAGTATTTT	CASSMLLAGGADTQYF